This T cell receptor (beta chain) appears in the sequencing data of a study of blood T cells in healthy people across ages. Findings and limits, study-wide: Investigators viewed diversity estimates from one million T cells as underestimates, the study reported. Any changes in expanded clonotypes were possibly confounded, as donor CMV status remained unknown. Per million T cells, the diversity of TCR beta decreased roughly linearly as age advanced.

Of note for this clonotype: Antigen unknown.

The second PCR ran about 7 to 12 cycles with a sample-barcoded 5' primer and J-beta primers. Every cDNA molecule carried a tag from a template-switch adaptor bearing 12 random nucleotides. TCRdb recomputed calls from the 5' RACE reads with MiXCR, one row per CDR3 protein. There are about 780,000 distinct CDR3 sequences in the sample; about 47% occur only once, and about a sixth lies in the top ten. The sequencing sample was made of blood. The receptor comes from a man at least 80 years old in good health.

The CDR3: CAISDIGGNEQYF. The CDR3 coding sequence is TGTGCCATCAGTGATATAGGGGGCAATGAGCAGTACTTC. This chain uses TRBV10-3 with TRBJ2-7, with 7 bases matching TRBD1. The CDR3 sequence is 13 residues long. The J segment lost 7 bases and the V segment lost 3 bases, leaving 6 bases of the junction unmatched. The V gene's germline CDR1 is ENHRY and CDR2 SYGVKD.